These 20 T cell receptor beta chains originate from one sample sequenced in a study of CXCR3-negative and CXCR3-positive naive CD8 T cells. Libraries were UMI-labeled 5' RACE TRB cDNA. Using the 5' RACE reads, TCRdb records one entry per CDR3 protein without DNA. This repertoire includes some 130,000 distinct CDR3 sequences. The sample consisted of naive CXCR3- CD8+ T cells from blood. The subset here: CD45RO-CCR7+CD27+CD95- naive CD8+ T cells lacking CXCR3 (TNR3-). The source is a human donor in good health. Some clones in this sample may be carry-over from other donors' samples.

The V and J genes are TRBV5-1 and TRBJ1-1; TCRdb picks TRBD1, but there is no DNA to check that call. The CDR3 spans 15 residues. CDR1 is SGHRS, CDR2 YFSETQ, per germline. The CDR3: CASSSGTGFNTEAFF.

The CDR3 spells CASSLYRDDEQYF. This sequence joins TRBV11-3 and TRBJ2-7. Per the germline V gene, CDR1 is SGHNT and CDR2 is YENEEA. This CDR3 comprises 13 residues.

The J gene is TRBJ2-3, the V gene TRBV10-3; there is no DNA to check the TCRdb D call of TRBD1. CDR1 and CDR2 (germline): ENHRY, SYGVKD. This CDR3 has 15 amino acids. The CDR3 sequence is CAISEGVTGTDTQYF.

J is TRBJ2-7 and V is TRBV4-1. Germline V gene lookup returns CDR1 MGHRA and CDR2 YSYEKL. The CDR3 consists of 12 residues. This chain's CDR3 is CASSHGPYEQYF.

The CDR3 reads CSVTLLTGNGVEQYF. The rearrangement uses TRBV29-1 and TRBJ2-7; TCRdb's D gene call, TRBD1, goes unchecked for lack of DNA. The CDR3 covers 15 residues. From germline, CDR1 is SQVTM and CDR2 ANQGSEA.

The chain joins TRBV28 to TRBJ2-3; TCRdb's D gene call, TRBD1, goes unchecked for lack of DNA. Germline CDR1 MDHEN, CDR2 SYDVKM. CDR3 size: 15 residues. CDR3 amino acids: CASSPSDRITDTQYF.

The V gene is TRBV7-8, the J gene TRBJ2-1; the D call of TRBD1 rests on TCRdb alone, since no DNA is present to check it. The CDR3 consists of 15 residues. Germline lookup yields CDR1 SGHVS and CDR2 FQNEAQ. The CDR3 loop reads CASSPTRGAYNEQFF.

The V gene is TRBV5-1, the J gene TRBJ2-7; TCRdb reports TRBD1, a call that lacks DNA to check it against. The germline CDR1 and CDR2 sequences are SGHRS and YFSETQ. The CDR3 is 15 residues long. This CDR3 is CASSLAWGPNYEQYF.

The rearrangement uses TRBV6-5 and TRBJ2-7; TCRdb indicates TRBD1, and absent DNA this call remains unverified. In germline, CDR1 is MNHEY, CDR2 SVGAGI. CDR3 length equals 14 residues. CDR3 sequence: CASSHGTGTYEQYF.

The chain has TRBV12-3 or TRBV12-4 and TRBJ2-5. The CDR3 has 13 amino acids. The CDR3 sequence is CASSFVAQETQYF.

The genes are TRBV7-9 and TRBJ2-1; with no DNA, the TCRdb D assignment of TRBD2 cannot be verified. The CDR3 extends over 16 amino acids. Per the germline V gene, CDR1 is SEHNR and CDR2 is FQNEAQ (reference sequence). CDR3 sequence reads: CASSLSGTSGNNEQFF.

The chain couples TRBV28 to TRBJ2-3; TCRdb selects TRBD1, and the lack of DNA leaves this call unchecked. The CDR3 has 16 amino acids. Germline V gives CDR1 MDHEN, CDR2 SYDVKM. CDR3 loop: CASIPSGTGVADTQYF.

This chain joins TRBV28 and TRBJ2-7; TCRdb picks TRBD1, but there is no DNA to check that call. The CDR3 loop spans 13 amino acids. CDR1 and CDR2 from the germline V gene are MDHEN and SYDVKM. CDR3 residues: CASSLTGGYEQYF.

V gene TRBV29-1 combines with J gene TRBJ1-2; TCRdb's D gene call, TRBD1, goes unchecked for lack of DNA. The CDR3 sequence is 13 residues long. Germline values: CDR1 SQVTM, CDR2 ANQGSEA. CDR3 sequence: CSVGTSANYGYTF.

The chain carries TRBV9 and TRBJ2-7; TCRdb's assignment of TRBD1 cannot be checked, as there is no DNA. CDR3 length equals 17 residues. Germline V gives CDR1 SGDLS, CDR2 YYNGEE. This chain's CDR3 is CASSAEPGTRWIYEQYF.

CDR3: CASSLASSGANVLTF. The chain recombines TRBV5-5 with TRBJ2-6. CDR1 and CDR2 (germline): SGHKS, YYEKEE (reference sequence). The CDR3 is 15 residues long.

The gene calls are TRBV7-9 and TRBJ2-7; TCRdb designates TRBD1, a call that cannot be tested without DNA. CDR1 is SEHNR, CDR2 FQNEAQ, per germline (reference sequence). This CDR3 region has 15 residues. The CDR3 here is CASRRYGQGEEEQYF.

The chain employs TRBV3-1 and TRBJ2-3. This CDR3 has 18 amino acids. Germline lookup yields CDR1 LGHDT and CDR2 YNNKEL (reference sequence). This chain's CDR3 is CASSQDYPRTSSTDTQYF.

V is TRBV27 and J is TRBJ2-7; lacking DNA, the TRBD2 call made by TCRdb goes unchecked. The CDR3 has 17 residues. CDR1 MNHEY and CDR2 SMNVEV come from the germline V gene (reference sequence). This CDR3 reads CASSLPRTSGSYYEQYF.

The gene calls are TRBV5-1 and TRBJ2-3; TCRdb selects TRBD1, and the lack of DNA leaves this call unchecked. Germline V gene lookup returns CDR1 SGHRS and CDR2 YFSETQ. CDR3 length equals 17 residues. CDR3 residues: CASSLEWDTGYTDTQYF.